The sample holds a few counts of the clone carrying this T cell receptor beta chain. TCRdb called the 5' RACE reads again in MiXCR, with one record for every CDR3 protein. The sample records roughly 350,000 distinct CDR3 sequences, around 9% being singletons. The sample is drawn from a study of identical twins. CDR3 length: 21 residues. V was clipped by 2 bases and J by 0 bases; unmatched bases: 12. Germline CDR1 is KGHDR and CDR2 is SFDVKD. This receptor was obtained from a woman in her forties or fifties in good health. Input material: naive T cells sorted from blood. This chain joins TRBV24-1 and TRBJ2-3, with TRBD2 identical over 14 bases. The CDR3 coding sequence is TGTGCCACCAGTGATTCATCGACTAGCGGGAGGGTGGGCCCTAGCACAGATACGCAGTATTTT. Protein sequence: CATSDSSTSGRVGPSTDTQYF.